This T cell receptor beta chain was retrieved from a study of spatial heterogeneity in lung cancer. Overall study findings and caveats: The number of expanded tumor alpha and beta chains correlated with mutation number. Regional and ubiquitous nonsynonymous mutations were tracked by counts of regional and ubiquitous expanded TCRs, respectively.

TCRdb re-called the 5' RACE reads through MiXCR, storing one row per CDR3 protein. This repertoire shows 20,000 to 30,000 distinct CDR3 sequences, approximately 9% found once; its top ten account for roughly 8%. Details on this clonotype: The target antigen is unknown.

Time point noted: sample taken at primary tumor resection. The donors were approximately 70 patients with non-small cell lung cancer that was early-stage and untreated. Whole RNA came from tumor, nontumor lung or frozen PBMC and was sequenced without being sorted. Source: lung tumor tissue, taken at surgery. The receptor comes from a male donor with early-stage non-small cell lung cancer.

CDR3 sequence: CSVAGPHSYEQYF. The CDR3 bases are TGCAGCGTTGCGGGGCCCCACTCCTACGAGCAGTACTTC. This rearrangement joins TRBV29-1 to TRBJ2-7, with D possibly called TRBD1 or TRBD2 (5 bases each). V was clipped by 4 bases and J by 0 bases, with 10 bases between them. The CDR3 runs 13 residues. Germline V CDR1 and CDR2: SQVTM, ANQGSEA.